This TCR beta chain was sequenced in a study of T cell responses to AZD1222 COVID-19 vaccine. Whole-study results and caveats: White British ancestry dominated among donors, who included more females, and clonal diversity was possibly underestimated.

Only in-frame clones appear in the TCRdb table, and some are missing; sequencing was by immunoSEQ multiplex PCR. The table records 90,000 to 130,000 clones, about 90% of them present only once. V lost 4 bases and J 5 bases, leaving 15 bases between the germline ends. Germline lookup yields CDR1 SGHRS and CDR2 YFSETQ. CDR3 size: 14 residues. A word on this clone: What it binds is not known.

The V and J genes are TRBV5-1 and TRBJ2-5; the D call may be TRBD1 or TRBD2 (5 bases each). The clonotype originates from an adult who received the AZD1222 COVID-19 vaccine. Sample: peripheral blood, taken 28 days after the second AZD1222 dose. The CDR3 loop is CASSGEGLGETQYF. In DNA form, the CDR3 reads TGCGCCAGCAGCGGCGAGGGGCTCGGGGAGACCCAGTACTTC.